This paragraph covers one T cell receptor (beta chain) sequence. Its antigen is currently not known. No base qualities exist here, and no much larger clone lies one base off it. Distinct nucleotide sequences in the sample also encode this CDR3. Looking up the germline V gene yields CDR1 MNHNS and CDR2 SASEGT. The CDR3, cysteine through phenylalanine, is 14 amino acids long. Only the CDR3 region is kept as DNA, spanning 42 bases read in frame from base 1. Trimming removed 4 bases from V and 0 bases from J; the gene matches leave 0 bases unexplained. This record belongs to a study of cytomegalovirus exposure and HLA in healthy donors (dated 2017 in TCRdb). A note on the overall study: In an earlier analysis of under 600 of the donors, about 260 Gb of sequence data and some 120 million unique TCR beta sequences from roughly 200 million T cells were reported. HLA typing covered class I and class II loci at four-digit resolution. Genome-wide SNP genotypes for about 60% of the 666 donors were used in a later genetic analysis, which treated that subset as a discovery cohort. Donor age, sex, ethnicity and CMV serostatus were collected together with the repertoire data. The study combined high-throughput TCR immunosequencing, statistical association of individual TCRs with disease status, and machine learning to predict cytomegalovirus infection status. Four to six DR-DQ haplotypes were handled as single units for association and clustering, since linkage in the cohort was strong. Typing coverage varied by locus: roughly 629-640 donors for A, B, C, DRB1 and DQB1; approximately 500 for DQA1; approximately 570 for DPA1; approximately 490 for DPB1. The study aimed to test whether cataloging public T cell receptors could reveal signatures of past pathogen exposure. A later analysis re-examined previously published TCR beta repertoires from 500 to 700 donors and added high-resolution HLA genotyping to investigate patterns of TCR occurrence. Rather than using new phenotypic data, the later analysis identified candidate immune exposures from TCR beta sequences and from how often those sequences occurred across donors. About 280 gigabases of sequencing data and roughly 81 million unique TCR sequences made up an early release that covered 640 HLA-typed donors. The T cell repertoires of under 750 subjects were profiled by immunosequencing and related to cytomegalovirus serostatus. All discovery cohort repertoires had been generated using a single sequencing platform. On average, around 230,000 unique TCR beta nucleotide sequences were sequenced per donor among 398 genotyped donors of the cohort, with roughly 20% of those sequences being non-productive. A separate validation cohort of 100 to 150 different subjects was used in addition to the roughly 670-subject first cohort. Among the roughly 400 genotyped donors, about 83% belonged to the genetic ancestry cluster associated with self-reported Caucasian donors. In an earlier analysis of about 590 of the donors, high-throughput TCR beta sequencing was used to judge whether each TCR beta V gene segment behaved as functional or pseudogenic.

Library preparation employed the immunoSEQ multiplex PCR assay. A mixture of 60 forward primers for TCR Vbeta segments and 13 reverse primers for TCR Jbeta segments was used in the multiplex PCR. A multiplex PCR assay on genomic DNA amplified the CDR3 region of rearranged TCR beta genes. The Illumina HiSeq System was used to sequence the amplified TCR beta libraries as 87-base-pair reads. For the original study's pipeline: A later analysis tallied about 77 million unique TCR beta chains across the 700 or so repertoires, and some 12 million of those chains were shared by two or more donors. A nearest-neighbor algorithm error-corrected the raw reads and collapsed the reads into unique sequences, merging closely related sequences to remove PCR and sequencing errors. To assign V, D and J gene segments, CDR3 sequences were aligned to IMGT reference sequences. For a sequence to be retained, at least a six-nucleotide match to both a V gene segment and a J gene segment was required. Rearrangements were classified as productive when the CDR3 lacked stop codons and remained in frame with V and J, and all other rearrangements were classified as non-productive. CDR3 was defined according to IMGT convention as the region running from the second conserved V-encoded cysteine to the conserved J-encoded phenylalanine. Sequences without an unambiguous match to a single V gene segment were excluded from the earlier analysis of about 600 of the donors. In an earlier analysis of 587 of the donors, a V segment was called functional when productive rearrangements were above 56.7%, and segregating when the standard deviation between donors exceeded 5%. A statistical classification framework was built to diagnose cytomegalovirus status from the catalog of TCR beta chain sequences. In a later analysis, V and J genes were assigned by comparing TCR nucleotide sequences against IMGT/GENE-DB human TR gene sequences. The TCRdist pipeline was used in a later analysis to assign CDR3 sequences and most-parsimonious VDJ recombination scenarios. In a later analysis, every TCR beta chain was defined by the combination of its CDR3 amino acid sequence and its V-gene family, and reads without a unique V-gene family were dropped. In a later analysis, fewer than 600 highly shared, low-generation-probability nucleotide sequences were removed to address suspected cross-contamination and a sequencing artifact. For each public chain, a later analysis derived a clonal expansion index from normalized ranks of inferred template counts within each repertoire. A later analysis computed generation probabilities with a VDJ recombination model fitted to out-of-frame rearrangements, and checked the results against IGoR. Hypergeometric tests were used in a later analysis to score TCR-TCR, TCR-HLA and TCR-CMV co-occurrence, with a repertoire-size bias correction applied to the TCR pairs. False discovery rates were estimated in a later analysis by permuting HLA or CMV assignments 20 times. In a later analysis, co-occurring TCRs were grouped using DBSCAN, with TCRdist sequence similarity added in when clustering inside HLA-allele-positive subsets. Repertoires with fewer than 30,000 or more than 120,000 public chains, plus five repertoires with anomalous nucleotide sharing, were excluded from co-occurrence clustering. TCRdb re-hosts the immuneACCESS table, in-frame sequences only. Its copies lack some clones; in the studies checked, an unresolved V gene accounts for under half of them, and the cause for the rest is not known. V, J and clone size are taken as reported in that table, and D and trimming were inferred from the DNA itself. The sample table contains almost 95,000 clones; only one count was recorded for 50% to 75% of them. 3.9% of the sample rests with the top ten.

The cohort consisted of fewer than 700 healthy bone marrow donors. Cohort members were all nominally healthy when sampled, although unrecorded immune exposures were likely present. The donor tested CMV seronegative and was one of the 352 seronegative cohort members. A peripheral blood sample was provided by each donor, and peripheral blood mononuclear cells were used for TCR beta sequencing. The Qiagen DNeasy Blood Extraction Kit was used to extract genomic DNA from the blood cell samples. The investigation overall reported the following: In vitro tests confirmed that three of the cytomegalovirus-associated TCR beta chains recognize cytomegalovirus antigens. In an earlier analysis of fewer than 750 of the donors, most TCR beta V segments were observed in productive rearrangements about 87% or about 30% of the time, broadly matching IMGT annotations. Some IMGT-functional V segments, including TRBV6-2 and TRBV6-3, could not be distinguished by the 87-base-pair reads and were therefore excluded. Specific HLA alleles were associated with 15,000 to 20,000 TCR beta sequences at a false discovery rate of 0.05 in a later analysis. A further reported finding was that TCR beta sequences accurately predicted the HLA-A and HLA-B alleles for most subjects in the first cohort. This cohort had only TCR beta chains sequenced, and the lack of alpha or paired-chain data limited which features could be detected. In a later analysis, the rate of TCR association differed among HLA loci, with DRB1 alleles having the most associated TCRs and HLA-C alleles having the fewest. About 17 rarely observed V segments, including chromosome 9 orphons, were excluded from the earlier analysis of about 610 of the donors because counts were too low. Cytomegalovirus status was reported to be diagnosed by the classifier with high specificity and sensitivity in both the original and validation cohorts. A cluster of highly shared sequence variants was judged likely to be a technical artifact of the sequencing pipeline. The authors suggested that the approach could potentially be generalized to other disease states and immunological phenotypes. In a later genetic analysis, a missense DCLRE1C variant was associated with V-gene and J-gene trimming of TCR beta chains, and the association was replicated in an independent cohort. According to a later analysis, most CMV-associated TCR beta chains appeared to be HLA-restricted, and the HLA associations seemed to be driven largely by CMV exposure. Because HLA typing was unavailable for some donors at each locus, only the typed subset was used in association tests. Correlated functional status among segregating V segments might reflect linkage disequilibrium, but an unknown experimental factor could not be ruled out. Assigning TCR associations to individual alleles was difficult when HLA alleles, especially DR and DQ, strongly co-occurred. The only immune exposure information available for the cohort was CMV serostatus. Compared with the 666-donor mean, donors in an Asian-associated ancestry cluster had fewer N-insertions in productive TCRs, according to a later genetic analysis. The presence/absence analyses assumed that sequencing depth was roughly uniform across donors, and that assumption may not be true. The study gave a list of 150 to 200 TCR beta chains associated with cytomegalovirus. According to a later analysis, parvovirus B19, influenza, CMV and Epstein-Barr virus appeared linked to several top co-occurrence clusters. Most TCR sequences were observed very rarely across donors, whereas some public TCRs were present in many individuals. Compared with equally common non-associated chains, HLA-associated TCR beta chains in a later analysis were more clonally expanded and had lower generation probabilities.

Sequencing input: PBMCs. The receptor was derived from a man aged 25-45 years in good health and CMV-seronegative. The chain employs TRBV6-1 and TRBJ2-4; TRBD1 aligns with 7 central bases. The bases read TGTGCCAGCAGTGCAGGGGGAGCCAAAAACATTCAGTACTTC. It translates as CASSAGGAKNIQYF.